This is a list of T cell receptor beta chains from one sample in a study of blood T cell repertoires in COVID-19. Some clones are missing from TCRdb's copy, which holds only in-frame ones; the method was immunoSEQ multiplex PCR. This table has some 180,000 clones, more than 70% appearing once. The sample consisted of peripheral blood. These receptors came from an older woman with acute or convalescent COVID-19. CDR3s include the opening cysteine and the closing phenylalanine or tryptophan. A D gene is named only where the DNA matches it firmly. The size field is filled for only some rows; it gives once, few, many or a size class.

J gene: TRBJ2-1; V gene: TRBV7-3; clone size: -; D gene: TRBD1; CDR3 DNA: TGTGCCAGCAGCTCACAGGGGAGCTCCTACAATGAGCAGTTCTTC; CDR3 protein: CASSSQGSSYNEQFF
J gene: TRBJ2-3; V gene: TRBV7-3; clone size: once; D gene: -; CDR3 DNA: TGTGCCAGCAGCTCCAGGGGCGCGATTGGCACAGATACGCAGTATTTT; CDR3 protein: CASSSRGAIGTDTQYF
J gene: TRBJ1-2; V gene: TRBV2; clone size: -; D gene: TRBD1; CDR3 DNA: TGTGCCAGCATCGACAGGGGTAATGGCTACACCTTC; CDR3 protein: CASIDRGNGYTF
J gene: TRBJ1-2; V gene: TRBV27; clone size: -; D gene: TRBD1; CDR3 DNA: TGTGCCAGCAGTTCGTGGACAGGAAACTATGGCTACACCTTC; CDR3 protein: CASSSWTGNYGYTF
J gene: TRBJ1-5; V gene: TRBV7-9; clone size: -; D gene: -; CDR3 DNA: TGTGCCAGCAGCTTAGCAGGGGCAGGACACAATCAGCCCCAGCATTTT; CDR3 protein: CASSLAGAGHNQPQHF
J gene: TRBJ2-2; V gene: TRBV7-8; clone size: -; D gene: -; CDR3 DNA: TGTGCCAGCAGGTTTCTCTCAGGGTCCCCCGGGGAGCTGTTTTTT; CDR3 protein: CASRFLSGSPGELFF
J gene: TRBJ2-7; V gene: TRBV29-1; clone size: -; D gene: TRBD1; CDR3 DNA: TGCAGCGTGGGGACAGTTTCCTACGAGCAGTACTTC; CDR3 protein: CSVGTVSYEQYF
J gene: TRBJ1-1; V gene: TRBV2; clone size: once; D gene: -; CDR3 DNA: TGTGCCAGCAGTGAAAAGGGGTACACTGAAGCTTTCTTT; CDR3 protein: CASSEKGYTEAFF
J gene: TRBJ1-6; V gene: TRBV28; clone size: once; D gene: TRBD1; CDR3 DNA: TGTGCCAGCAGTTTGAGACAGGGCAACTCACCCCTCCACTTT; CDR3 protein: CASSLRQGNSPLHF
J gene: TRBJ1-2; V gene: TRBV9; clone size: -; D gene: -; CDR3 DNA: TGTGCCAGCAGCGTAGGGAGGGCCCCCTACTATGGCTACACCTTC; CDR3 protein: CASSVGRAPYYGYTF
J gene: TRBJ1-1; V gene: TRBV2; clone size: few; D gene: -; CDR3 DNA: TGTGCCAGCAGTGTGCGGAACACTGAAGCTTTCTTT; CDR3 protein: CASSVRNTEAFF
J gene: TRBJ2-1; V gene: TRBV28; clone size: -; D gene: TRBD2; CDR3 DNA: TGTGCCAGCAATGACCTAGCGGGAGTCCACAATGAGCAGTTCTTC; CDR3 protein: CASNDLAGVHNEQFF
J gene: TRBJ1-5; V gene: TRBV18; clone size: -; D gene: -; CDR3 DNA: TGTGCCAGCTCACCGGACAGCCCCTATAGCAATCAGCCCCAGCATTTT; CDR3 protein: CASSPDSPYSNQPQHF
J gene: TRBJ2-6; V gene: TRBV5-1; clone size: once; D gene: -; CDR3 DNA: TGCGCCAGCAGCCCCCAGGGAAATGGGGCCAACGTCCTGACTTTC; CDR3 protein: CASSPQGNGANVLTF
J gene: TRBJ1-1; V gene: TRBV29-1; clone size: -; D gene: TRBD1; CDR3 DNA: TGCAGCGTTACTGGGGACAGTCGGTCGACTGAAGCTTTCTTT; CDR3 protein: CSVTGDSRSTEAFF
J gene: TRBJ2-1; V gene: TRBV11-2; clone size: once; D gene: -; CDR3 DNA: TGTGCCAGCAGCTTAATTTGGGGTGTCGTCGGGAGTGACGGTGAGCAGTTCTTC; CDR3 protein: CASSLIWGVVGSDGEQFF
J gene: TRBJ1-1; V gene: TRBV28; clone size: -; D gene: -; CDR3 DNA: TGTGCCAGCAGTTTAACGGGGAACAGCCGCACTGAAGCTTTCTTT; CDR3 protein: CASSLTGNSRTEAFF
J gene: TRBJ2-2; V gene: TRBV7-9; clone size: -; D gene: TRBD2; CDR3 DNA: TGTGCCAGCAGCTTACTTAGCGGGAGAGGGGAGCTGTTTTTT; CDR3 protein: CASSLLSGRGELFF
J gene: TRBJ1-1; V gene: TRBV3-1/TRBV3-2; clone size: -; D gene: -; CDR3 DNA: TGTGCCAGCAGCCGAGCGGGTGAAGCTTTCTTT; CDR3 protein: CASSRAGEAFF
J gene: TRBJ1-2; V gene: TRBV18; clone size: -; D gene: TRBD1; CDR3 DNA: TGTGCCAGCTCACGGGGACAGGGCCGGGAAAGTGGCTACACCTTC; CDR3 protein: CASSRGQGRESGYTF
J gene: TRBJ1-5; V gene: TRBV30; clone size: -; D gene: -; CDR3 DNA: TGTGCCTGGAGTGTTCCGGCAGGGAAGGGTCAGCCCCAGCATTTT; CDR3 protein: CAWSVPAGKGQPQHF
J gene: TRBJ2-1; V gene: TRBV3-1/TRBV3-2; clone size: -; D gene: TRBD2; CDR3 DNA: TGTGCCAGCAGCCTCGGACTAGTTTTGTACAATGAGCAGTTCTTC; CDR3 protein: CASSLGLVLYNEQFF
J gene: TRBJ1-4; V gene: TRBV14; clone size: -; D gene: TRBD1; CDR3 DNA: TGTGCCAGCAGCCCACGACAGGGAACTGGAGAAAAACTGTTTTTT; CDR3 protein: CASSPRQGTGEKLFF
J gene: TRBJ1-1; V gene: TRBV6-4; clone size: -; D gene: -; CDR3 DNA: TGTGCCAGCAGTGACTCGTGGGGGGTGGCTTTCTTT; CDR3 protein: CASSDSWGVAFF
J gene: TRBJ2-7; V gene: TRBV7-8; clone size: -; D gene: TRBD1; CDR3 DNA: TGTGCCAGCAGCCGACGGACAGGCTACGAGCAGTACTTC; CDR3 protein: CASSRRTGYEQYF
J gene: TRBJ1-6; V gene: TRBV6-5; clone size: -; D gene: TRBD1; CDR3 DNA: TGTGCCAGCAGTCGGCGACAGGGAGTTGCTTTACCCCTCCACTTT; CDR3 protein: CASSRRQGVALPLHF
J gene: TRBJ1-2; V gene: TRBV24-1; clone size: -; D gene: -; CDR3 DNA: TGTGCCACCAGTGATTACCAGGGACAAGGCTACACCTTC; CDR3 protein: CATSDYQGQGYTF
J gene: TRBJ1-1; V gene: TRBV6-5; clone size: -; D gene: -; CDR3 DNA: TGTGCCAGCAGTTGGTCCCTTAGCACTGAAGCTTTCTTT; CDR3 protein: CASSWSLSTEAFF
J gene: TRBJ1-4; V gene: TRBV6-5; clone size: -; D gene: -; CDR3 DNA: TGTGCCAGCAGTTACGGAGGGAGTTACCTTGAAAAACTGTTTTTT; CDR3 protein: CASSYGGSYLEKLFF
J gene: TRBJ2-3; V gene: TRBV7-3; clone size: -; D gene: TRBD2; CDR3 DNA: TGTGCCAGCAGCTCGTCTGGGCTAGCGGGAAAGACAGATACGCAGTATTTT; CDR3 protein: CASSSSGLAGKTDTQYF
J gene: TRBJ1-5; V gene: TRBV7-9; clone size: few; D gene: -; CDR3 DNA: TGTGCCAGCAGCTTAGGCGATCAGCCCCAGCATTTT; CDR3 protein: CASSLGDQPQHF
J gene: TRBJ2-2; V gene: TRBV28; clone size: -; D gene: -; CDR3 DNA: TGTGCCAGCAGTCTTATGAGGCCCCGGGCCGGGGAGCTGTTTTTT; CDR3 protein: CASSLMRPRAGELFF
J gene: TRBJ2-1; V gene: TRBV19; clone size: -; D gene: -; CDR3 DNA: TGTGCCAGTAGTATTGCCACTGCCTCCTACAATGAGCAGTTCTTC; CDR3 protein: CASSIATASYNEQFF
J gene: TRBJ1-2; V gene: TRBV28; clone size: once; D gene: TRBD1; CDR3 DNA: TGTGCCAGCACCGAGGGACAGGGGAGAGGCTACACCTTC; CDR3 protein: CASTEGQGRGYTF
J gene: TRBJ1-4; V gene: TRBV7-2; clone size: once; D gene: TRBD1; CDR3 DNA: TGTGCCAGTTCCAACGGGACAGGCGTCTGGGAAAAACTGTTTTTT; CDR3 protein: CASSNGTGVWEKLFF
J gene: TRBJ1-2; V gene: TRBV24-1; clone size: -; D gene: -; CDR3 DNA: TGTGCCACCAGTGATTTACAGGGCGGTCTCTACGGCTACACCTTC; CDR3 protein: CATSDLQGGLYGYTF
J gene: TRBJ2-3; V gene: TRBV6-5; clone size: -; D gene: -; CDR3 DNA: TGTGCCAGCAGTTACTCCAGGGTTGATACGCAGTATTTT; CDR3 protein: CASSYSRVDTQYF
J gene: TRBJ1-5; V gene: TRBV7-8; clone size: -; D gene: TRBD1; CDR3 DNA: TGTGCCAGCAGCGCCATCGCTCTGACAGGGGGTCAGCCCCAGCATTTT; CDR3 protein: CASSAIALTGGQPQHF
J gene: TRBJ2-3; V gene: TRBV20-1; clone size: -; D gene: -; CDR3 DNA: TGCAGTGCTAGTTGGCAGGGCACAGATACGCAGTATTTT; CDR3 protein: CSASWQGTDTQYF
J gene: TRBJ2-1; V gene: TRBV9; clone size: -; D gene: TRBD2; CDR3 DNA: TGTGCCAGCAGCGTTTTAGCGGGAGGGGTCAATGAGCAGTTCTTC; CDR3 protein: CASSVLAGGVNEQFF
J gene: TRBJ2-2; V gene: TRBV19; clone size: few; D gene: -; CDR3 DNA: TGTGCCAGTAGTATTTCCGGCGGCGGTACCGGGGAGCTGTTTTTT; CDR3 protein: CASSISGGGTGELFF
J gene: TRBJ1-6; V gene: TRBV19; clone size: -; D gene: TRBD1; CDR3 DNA: TGTGCCAGTAGCCCCGACAGGGACACACCCCTCCACTTT; CDR3 protein: CASSPDRDTPLHF
J gene: TRBJ1-6; V gene: TRBV27; clone size: -; D gene: -; CDR3 DNA: TGTGCCAGCACCTTCATACAGGGTGGTAATTCACCCCTCCACTTT; CDR3 protein: CASTFIQGGNSPLHF
J gene: TRBJ1-4; V gene: TRBV5-4; clone size: -; D gene: TRBD1; CDR3 DNA: TGTGCCAGCAGCTCCCAGGGGGAAGGAGGTGAAAAACTGTTTTTT; CDR3 protein: CASSSQGEGGEKLFF
J gene: TRBJ2-3; V gene: TRBV2; clone size: -; D gene: -; CDR3 DNA: TGTGCCAGCAGTGAATTGGATTTCAAGCGCATCAGCACAGATACGCAGTATTTT; CDR3 protein: CASSELDFKRISTDTQYF
J gene: TRBJ1-2; V gene: TRBV2; clone size: few; D gene: -; CDR3 DNA: TGTGCCAGCAGTGAACAGACGGGGGGTCTCTATGGCTACACCTTC; CDR3 protein: CASSEQTGGLYGYTF